The 21 T cell receptor beta chains given below trace back to one sample, sequenced in a study of vaccination and CD4 T cells after COVID-19 (dated 2022 in TCRdb). The treatment or condition label of this sample denotes: roughly 10-day PBMC culture with coronavirus spike peptide pools or control peptides (ViraFEST assay). CD4+ T cells from unexposed donors were collected before the COVID-19 pandemic (2011-2018). The library was generated by PCR. Sequencing took place on an Illumina iSeq 100. DNA from cultured CD4+ T cells was subjected to TCR sequencing with the Oncomine TCR Beta short-read assay at the Johns Hopkins FTIC core. Clones were called with MiXCR by TCRdb after fastp trimmed the public reads at Q25, and only in-frame beta chains were retained. Rows matching on CDR3 protein sequence are summarized as one entry with the most common DNA and genes. For this sample there are more than 5,500 distinct CDR3 sequences; about 50% appear just once. 50% to 65% of the sample is in the top ten clones.

Which antigens these TCRs recognize remains unknown. Sequenced input: CD4+ T cells from blood, cultured in vitro. Every receptor here comes from a human donor in good health.

This clonotype was counted only a few times. The CDR3 DNA reads TGTGCCAGCCCCCCGGCCGGGGGAACGCCGCTCAACACTGAAGCTTTCTTT. It translates to CASPPAGGTPLNTEAFF. The chain couples TRBV28 to TRBJ1-1; tentatively, D is TRBD1 (5 bases). Germline V CDR1 and CDR2: MDHEN, SYDVKM. This CDR3 has 17 residues. Between the trimmed V and J ends, which lost 8 bases and 2 bases, there was a span of 24 bases.

This clonotype is a singleton in its sample. The chain employs TRBV20-1 and TRBJ1-4; D call uncertain. The length of the CDR3 is 16 residues. CDR1 DFQATT and CDR2 SNEGSKA come from the germline V gene (reference sequence). V was clipped by 5 bases and J by 4 bases, with 20 bases between them. The CDR3 DNA reads TGCAGTGCTGACATGGGAGTACGGACTGATAATGAAAAACTGTTTTTT. This sequence encodes CSADMGVRTDNEKLFF.

This clonotype was found a few times. This chain links TRBV10-2 with TRBJ1-6; D is unresolved. The CDR3 has 14 residues. Deletions cut 2 bases from V and 3 bases from J, with 5 bases between. Germline lookup yields CDR1 WSHSY and CDR2 SAAADI. The CDR3 reads CASSEGSYNSPLHF. The CDR3 DNA reads TGCGCCAGCAGTGAGGGCAGCTATAATTCACCCCTCCACTTT.

The chain employs TRBV10-3 and TRBJ2-1, with TRBD2 matching 7 bases. With 4 bases clipped from V and 1 base from J, the junction kept 16 bases outside the gene matches. CDR3 length: 19 residues. Germline-derived CDR1 and CDR2 are ENHRY and SYGVKD. CDR3 sequence reads: CAISASPGQLARSYNEQFF. DNA of the CDR3: TGTGCCATCAGTGCCTCCCCTGGCCAACTAGCGAGGTCCTACAATGAGCAGTTCTTC.

The chain combines TRBV7-8 with TRBJ2-4, with a tentative D call TRBD1 (6 bases). The CDR3 covers 18 residues. Germline V gene sequence: CDR1 SGHVS, CDR2 FQNEAQ. Trimming left V 1 base short and J 1 base short, with 17 bases between. In DNA form, the CDR3 reads TGTGCCAGCAGCTTAGTCGGTGGCCAGGGGAGCGCCAAAAACATTCAGTACTTC. The encoded protein is CASSLVGGQGSAKNIQYF.

This chain connects TRBV18 to TRBJ1-1; D possibly corresponds to TRBD1 (5 bases). Looked up from germline, CDR1 is KGHSH and CDR2 is LQKENI. The V end lost 8 bases, the J end lost 1 base, and 11 bases lay between the germline ends. The CDR3 sequence is 13 residues long. CDR3 in amino acids: CASPGDPNTEAFF. The CDR3 nucleotides read TGTGCCAGCCCCGGGGACCCGAACACTGAAGCTTTCTTT.

This clonotype appeared once. The chain is built from TRBV5-6 and TRBJ1-2; D possibly corresponds to TRBD1 (5 bases). The CDR3 has 15 amino acids. From germline, CDR1 is SGHDT and CDR2 YYEEEE. V shed 4 bases and J shed 2 bases, with 15 bases lying between them. The DNA for the CDR3 is TGTGCCAGCAGCCCAGGGTCTTCGGGCAACTATGGCTACACCTTC. Its translation: CASSPGSSGNYGYTF.

V gene TRBV6-1 combines with J gene TRBJ2-7; 12 positions match TRBD2. This CDR3 is 16 amino acids long. The germline CDR1 and CDR2 sequences are MNHNS and SASEGT. V was clipped by 7 bases and J by 4 bases; unmatched bases: 11. CDR3 protein: CASKFTSGGHTYEQYF. The CDR3 coding sequence is TGTGCCAGCAAGTTCACTAGCGGGGGGCACACTTACGAGCAGTACTTC.

CDR3 in amino acids: CASRSHLEAFF. The CDR3 nucleotides read TGTGCCAGCAGGTCGCACCTAGAAGCTTTCTTT. The V gene is TRBV6-2 or TRBV6-3, the J gene TRBJ1-1; D remains unclear. V was trimmed by 6 bases and J by 8 bases, leaving 10 bases between them. The CDR3 length is 11 residues. Germline lookup yields CDR1 MNHEY and CDR2 SVGEGT.

Only a few counts were recorded for this clonotype. The chain recombines TRBV6-1 with TRBJ2-7; no reliable D call. The CDR3 covers 12 residues. The V gene's germline CDR1 is MNHNS and CDR2 SASEGT. The ends were cut back, 2 bases at V and 1 base at J, with 3 bases in the middle. The chain's CDR3 is CASSELSYEQYF. The CDR3 DNA sequence: TGTGCCAGCAGTGAACTGTCCTACGAGCAGTACTTC.

The chain is built from TRBV5-4 and TRBJ2-7; perhaps TRBD1 as D (6 bases). Germline V gene sequence: CDR1 SGHNT, CDR2 YYREEE (reference sequence). V was shortened by 4 bases and J by 2 bases, with 16 bases between the two germline ends. CDR3 length equals 15 residues. The CDR3 bases are TGTGCCAGCAGCGCCCACGGCCAGGGGACCTACGAGCAGTACTTC. Amino acid sequence: CASSAHGQGTYEQYF.

The chain uses TRBV12-3 or TRBV12-4 and TRBJ2-5; no clear D gene. The germline V and J ends were trimmed by 3 bases and 5 bases, with 25 bases remaining between them. The CDR3 runs 18 residues. The CDR3 nucleotides read TGTGCCAGCAGTTTCGGGTTAGGTTCGGTGGCCGAGTCGGAGACCCAGTACTTC. It specifies CASSFGLGSVAESETQYF.

This clonotype was detected a few times. The V call is TRBV20-1, the J call TRBJ2-3; 9 bases are shared with TRBD2. V was clipped by 3 bases and J by 1 base; unmatched bases: 2. The CDR3 has 14 amino acids. Germline V gene sequence: CDR1 DFQATT, CDR2 SNEGSKA (reference sequence). CDR3: CSASPSGGTDTQYF. In DNA form, the CDR3 reads TGCAGTGCTAGTCCTAGCGGGGGCACAGATACGCAGTATTTT.

V is TRBV20-1 and J is TRBJ2-1; TRBD1 matches at 7 bases. V lost 3 bases and J lost 4; bases outside the gene matches: 6. The CDR3 has 14 amino acids. Germline CDR1 and CDR2: DFQATT and SNEGSKA (reference sequence). In DNA form, the CDR3 reads TGCAGTGCTAGCCCCAGGGGGAGTTACAATGAGCAGTTCTTC. Translating it yields CSASPRGSYNEQFF.

The V call is TRBV10-1, the J call TRBJ2-1; a possible D gene is TRBD2 (5 bases). The CDR3 covers 13 residues. V was trimmed by 2 bases and J by 10 bases, leaving 12 bases between them. The germline V gene encodes CDR1 WNHNN and CDR2 SYGVQD (reference sequence). This chain's CDR3 is CASSETGVGEQFF. The CDR3 DNA reads as TGCGCCAGCAGTGAGACCGGGGTAGGCGAGCAGTTCTTC.

This chain uses TRBV20-1 with TRBJ2-1; 8 nucleotides align to TRBD1. The length of the CDR3 is 13 residues. The J segment lost 3 bases and the V segment lost 5 bases, leaving 3 bases of the junction unmatched. CDR1 is DFQATT, CDR2 SNEGSKA, per germline (reference sequence). The CDR3: CSASGQDYNEQFF. CDR3 nucleotide sequence: TGCAGTGCTTCGGGACAGGACTACAATGAGCAGTTCTTC.

There are a few counts of this clonotype. This chain uses TRBV27 with TRBJ1-5; no reliable D call. The CDR3 is 15 amino acids. Trimming removed 4 bases at V and 0 bases at J, with 10 bases between. CDR1 and CDR2 (germline): MNHEY, SMNVEV (reference sequence). The CDR3 coding sequence is TGTGCCAGCAGTTCGGCAGTCTTTAGCAATCAGCCCCAGCATTTT. As protein: CASSSAVFSNQPQHF.

This clonotype was counted a few times. This chain uses TRBV6-2 or TRBV6-3 with TRBJ1-2; 10 nucleotides match TRBD1. V shed 6 bases, J shed 4 bases, and the junction held 11 bases outside the gene matches. Germline lookup yields CDR1 MNHEY and CDR2 SVGEGT. The CDR3 spans 16 residues. In DNA, the CDR3 is TGTGCCAGCAGGGAAGCCGGGACAGGGGCCCTCTATGGCTACACCTTC. It is translated as CASREAGTGALYGYTF.

This clonotype was detected a few times. The V and J genes are TRBV6-1 and TRBJ1-5; 10 positions match TRBD1. Germline lookup yields CDR1 MNHNS and CDR2 SASEGT. This CDR3 spans 15 amino acids. V lost 7 bases and J lost 4; bases outside the gene matches: 7. The CDR3 DNA sequence: TGTGCCAGCAATAGACAGGGGGCTGCTAATCAGCCCCAGCATTTT. It is translated as CASNRQGAANQPQHF.

This clonotype has only a few counts. The CDR3 reads CASSRLTGNYGYTF. Written as DNA, the CDR3 is TGTGCCAGCAGCCGCCTTACAGGGAACTATGGCTACACCTTC. The chain uses TRBV6-1 and TRBJ1-2, with D possibly matching TRBD1 (6 bases). With 6 bases removed from V and 2 bases from J, the gap between germline ends came to 13 bases. Per the germline V gene, CDR1 is MNHNS and CDR2 is SASEGT. This CDR3 is 14 amino acids long.

This clonotype occurred a few times. CDR3 nucleotides: TGTGCCAGCAGTTACGGGGAGGCGATTAACTATGGCTACACCTTC. Amino acid sequence: CASSYGEAINYGYTF. This chain links TRBV6-5 with TRBJ1-2; D ambiguous. Trimming left V 2 bases short and J 1 base short, with 11 bases between. CDR3 length: 15 residues. CDR1 and CDR2 from the germline V gene are MNHEY and SVGAGI.